This entry is about one TCR beta chain. Its antigen is currently not known. No much larger clone is present one base from it, and per-base qualities are unavailable. This specimen belongs to a study of blood T cell repertoires in COVID-19 (TCRdb year 2020). In terms of the full investigation: Collaborator samples came from the United States, Italy and Spain and covered acute and convalescent phases of COVID-19. The repertoires were released in a freely available public database intended as a resource for research on the immune response to SARS-CoV-2. The material from the prospective study consisted of cDNA or gDNA derived from T cells, B-cell-depleted T cells, or PBMCs. The sample metadata nearly always contained a de-identified subject ID, COVID-19 status, age in years and sex. The dataset comprised deeply sampled blood TCRbeta repertoires from subjects exposed to, actively infected with, or recovered from COVID-19. Samples were obtained from the ongoing ImmuneRACE study (first 160 participants) and from some 1,300 subjects provided by 6 global collaborators. Where available, HLA class I and class II types were taken from metadata supplied by the sample provider and were not determined by assay-based typing.

Collaborating institutions collected whole blood in K2EDTA tubes following their own protocols. For TCRbeta analysis, collaborators shipped samples as frozen whole blood, isolated PBMCs, or DNA extracted from either of those sample types. Results and caveats for the whole study, not just this receptor: The quantity of clinical and demographic metadata differed by source and by participant and was supplied without curation.

From the germline V gene, CDR1 is MNHNS and CDR2 is SASEGT. Between the V and J ends, shortened by 0 bases and 6 bases respectively, the junction contains 6 bases. The CDR3 measures 12 amino acids from cysteine to phenylalanine. This entry keeps only the CDR3 DNA: 36 bases, framed from base 1. TCRbeta CDR3 regions were amplified from genomic DNA using the immunoSEQ Assay, a bias-controlled multiplex PCR. Turning to the authors' computational methods: The number of nucleated cells in each sample was estimated from the amplification of reference gene primers within the assay. Sequence reads were collapsed and filtered to measure the absolute abundance of every unique TCRbeta CDR3 rearrangement. For each sample, productive Simpson clonality was calculated as the square root of Simpson's diversity index across productive rearrangements. TCRdb mirrors the immuneACCESS table, restricted to in-frame sequences. Some clones are absent from its copies; in checked studies, under half trace to an unresolved V gene, and the reason for the others is unknown. Clone size and V and J calls were adopted from that table, with D and trimming inferred from the DNA. This sample holds around 150,000 clones; over 70% were observed only once. 2% to 2.5% of the sample lies in the top ten.

Sequencing was performed on peripheral blood. The rearrangement joined TRBV6-1 to TRBJ2-7; TRBD2 is a possible D gene, resting on 6 matching bases. This TCR came from a man aged 45-65 years with active COVID-19. DNA sequence: TGTGCCAGCAGTGAAGCGACTAGCGAGCAGTACTTC. The resulting protein is CASSEATSEQYF.